This T cell receptor (beta chain) was recovered during a study of T-cell memory formation after mild COVID-19. Each CDR3 protein is one row after TCRdb ran MiXCR on the 5' RACE reads. The sample lists more than 400,000 distinct CDR3 sequences, roughly 18% occurring once. At least ten counts were recorded for this clonotype. The antigen is not known. Study-wide points: Clones shrinking between day 15 and 85 showed a balanced CD4/CD8 split, and those that grew later tilted toward CD4+. Clones that contracted clustered mainly in CM and EM if CD4+ and in EMRA if CD8+.

Trimming shortened V by 1 base and J by 0 bases, and 10 bases separated the two germline ends. Germline CDR1 and CDR2: SGHTA and FQGNSA. CDR3 length: 17 amino acids. This receptor was taken from an adult woman who had mild COVID-19 (a few samples of this study predate the infection). Cell type and time point are not known. The chain uses TRBV7-2 and TRBJ1-6; D unresolved. The material sequenced was PBMCs or a T cell subset sorted from them (not recorded which). This CDR3 reads CASSLGFESSYNSPLHF. In nucleotides, the CDR3 is TGTGCCAGCAGCTTAGGGTTCGAGAGCTCCTATAATTCACCCCTCCACTTT.